These 21 T cell receptor beta chains were all obtained from the same sample, sequenced in a study of cytomegalovirus exposure and HLA in healthy donors. Both 60 Vbeta primers and 13 Jbeta primers went into the PCR. Repertoires were generated with immunoSEQ multiplex PCR, while TCRdb's copy carries only in-frame clones and drops some. Counted here are some 120,000 clones, around 80% occurring once; the ten biggest clones make up under 0.3%. Input material: PBMCs. The source of these receptors is a man over 45 in good health and CMV-seronegative.

This clone occurred a few times. V gene TRBV28 combines with J gene TRBJ1-2; D is perhaps TRBD1 (6 bases). V was trimmed by 6 bases and J by 4 bases, leaving 18 bases between them. Germline V gene data show CDR1 as MDHEN and CDR2 as SYDVKM. This CDR3 comprises 15 residues. The CDR3 bases are TGTGCCAGCAGCTCCCCGAGGGGGGGCTTCTATGGCTACACCTTC. Protein sequence: CASSSPRGGFYGYTF.

The chain joins TRBV5-1 to TRBJ2-7; 10 nucleotides align to TRBD1. Losses at the gene ends were 1 base for V and 0 bases for J; bases not matched to a gene: 10. The CDR3 length is 18 residues. The germline CDR1 and CDR2 sequences are SGHRS and YFSETQ. Here the CDR3 DNA reads TGCGCCAGCAGCTTGCGGCCCCCCGGACAGGGGGTCTCCTACGAGCAGTACTTC. It specifies CASSLRPPGQGVSYEQYF.

The V call is TRBV7-3, the J call TRBJ1-5; the D is unclear. In germline, CDR1 is SGHTA, CDR2 FQGTGA. This CDR3 is built from 15 residues. The germline V and J ends were trimmed by 5 bases and 7 bases, with 18 bases remaining between them. Here the CDR3 reads CASSRSCPCEQPQHF. The CDR3, as DNA: TGTGCCAGCAGCCGGAGCTGCCCGTGTGAACAGCCCCAGCATTTT.

This clone showed up just a few times. The rearrangement links TRBV5-6 to TRBJ2-1; a weak D match, TRBD1 (5 bases). The germline V gene encodes CDR1 SGHDT and CDR2 YYEEEE. The CDR3 loop spans 15 amino acids. Trimming took off 1 base at V and 1 base at J, with 9 bases between the two ends. Here the CDR3 reads CASSLFRESYNEQFF. The CDR3, as DNA: TGTGCCAGCAGCTTGTTCAGGGAATCCTACAATGAGCAGTTCTTC.

The rearrangement links TRBV28 to TRBJ1-1; D possibly corresponds to TRBD1 (6 bases). V was pared by 6 bases and J by 0 bases, with 17 bases between. The CDR3 covers 16 residues. CDR1 and CDR2 from the germline V gene are MDHEN and SYDVKM. The CDR3 loop is CASRRTVNRMNTEAFF. In DNA, the CDR3 is TGTGCCAGCAGGAGGACAGTCAATCGGATGAACACTGAAGCTTTCTTT.

Of note for this clone: This CDR3 is missing its conserved last phenylalanine or tryptophan, likely due to a read error. The gene calls are TRBV30 and TRBJ2-7, with no clear D. CDR3 size: 12 residues. Trimming removed 4 bases at V and 7 bases at J, with 14 bases between. CDR1 and CDR2 (germline): GTSNPN, SVGIG (reference sequence). The CDR3 DNA reads as TGTGCCTGGAAGCCATCGGAATGGGAGCAGTACCTC. Protein: CAWKPSEWEQYL.

The chain employs TRBV28 and TRBJ1-5; D gene uncertain. CDR3 size: 12 residues. CDR1 is MDHEN, CDR2 SYDVKM, per germline. V lost 2 bases to trimming and J lost 5 bases, with 4 bases between them. CDR3 DNA sequence: TGTGCCAGCAGTTTAACGGATCAGCCCCAGCATTTT. Translation gives CASSLTDQPQHF.

This chain connects TRBV5-8 to TRBJ2-7; a possible D gene is TRBD1 (5 bases). Germline V gives CDR1 SGHTS, CDR2 YDEGEE. V was clipped by 0 bases and J by 6 bases, with 7 bases between them. This CDR3 is built from 12 residues. The CDR3 is CASSLARAEQYF. CDR3 sequence (DNA): TGTGCCAGCAGCTTGGCCAGGGCCGAGCAGTACTTC.

The chain couples TRBV28 to TRBJ1-1, with D possibly TRBD1 on 5 matching bases. The CDR3 contains 13 residues. The germline V gene encodes CDR1 MDHEN and CDR2 SYDVKM. With 0 bases removed from V and 8 bases from J, the gap between germline ends came to 10 bases. Here the CDR3 DNA reads TGTGCCAGCAGTTTATGGTGGCAGGGAGAAGCTTTCTTT. Translated, it gives CASSLWWQGEAFF.

Here the CDR3 DNA reads TGTGCCAGCAGCTTTACAGATTATAGCAATCAGCCCCAGCATTTT. Translated, it gives CASSFTDYSNQPQHF. This chain joins TRBV7-9 and TRBJ1-5; D is unclear. Trimming stripped 3 bases from V and 0 bases from J, with 9 bases between. This CDR3 has 15 amino acids. The germline CDR1 and CDR2 sequences are SEHNR and FQNEAQ (reference sequence). Drawing the rest from reference TRBV7-9 and TRBJ1-5, the complete variable domain is DTGVSQNPRHKITKRGQNVTFRCDPISEHNRLYWYRQTLGQGPEFLTYFQNEAQLEKSRLLSDRFSAERPKGSFSTLEIQRTEQGDSAMYLCASSFTDYSNQPQHFGDGTRLSIL.

V gene TRBV28 combines with J gene TRBJ2-2, with TRBD1 identical over 7 bases. Trimming took 7 bases from V and 1 from J; bases not matched to a gene: 6. CDR1 MDHEN and CDR2 SYDVKM come from the germline V gene. This CDR3 has 15 residues. CDR3 sequence: CASIPGTVNTGELFF. The CDR3 bases are TGTGCCAGCATTCCCGGGACAGTGAACACCGGGGAGCTGTTTTTT.

This clone was recorded once. J is TRBJ2-7 and V is TRBV25-1; 9 positions match TRBD1. Germline CDR1 MGHDK, CDR2 SYGVNS. This CDR3 contains 15 residues. J was trimmed by 0 bases and V by 5 bases; bases with no gene match: 5. This CDR3 reads CASSSTGGVSYEQYF. CDR3 coding DNA: TGTGCCAGCAGTTCCACAGGGGGCGTCTCCTACGAGCAGTACTTC.

V and J are TRBV5-8 and TRBJ2-4; D not resolved. CDR1 is SGHTS, CDR2 YDEGEE, per germline. V was trimmed by 2 bases and J by 0 bases, leaving 12 bases between them. The CDR3 has 16 amino acids. The CDR3 region has the DNA TGTGCCAGCAGCTTCCGACTTAATCTAGCCAAAAACATTCAGTACTTC. Its protein product is CASSFRLNLAKNIQYF.

The V gene is TRBV5-1, the J gene TRBJ2-7; 7 bases are shared with TRBD2. With 8 bases clipped from V and 3 bases from J, the junction kept 8 bases outside the gene matches. Germline-derived CDR1 and CDR2 are SGHRS and YFSETQ. This CDR3 comprises 13 residues. The CDR3 sequence: CASKTGGGYEQYF. The CDR3 region has the DNA TGCGCCAGTAAGACGGGAGGAGGCTACGAGCAGTACTTC.

Remarks on this clone: Other DNA sequences in this specimen translate into the identical CDR3. J is TRBJ1-1 and V is TRBV7-3, with D perhaps TRBD1 (5 bases). CDR1 is SGHTA, CDR2 FQGTGA, per germline. V dropped 0 bases and J dropped 4 bases, with 6 bases sitting between them. The CDR3 totals 13 residues. CDR3 DNA: TGTGCCAGCAGCTTAACGGGGGGCACTGAAGCTTTCTTT. It codes for CASSLTGGTEAFF.

CDR3 nucleotide sequence: TGCAGCGTTGAAAAGGTCGGGACAGGGAGCACAGATACGCAGTATTTT. Translation gives CSVEKVGTGSTDTQYF. The chain joins TRBV29-1 to TRBJ2-3; 9 bases line up with TRBD1. Germline V gene data show CDR1 as SQVTM and CDR2 as ANQGSEA. The CDR3 has 16 amino acids. V was pared by 2 bases and J by 0 bases, with 6 bases of the junction left unmatched.

The J gene is TRBJ2-1, the V gene TRBV11-1; D is unclear. The CDR3 covers 17 residues. Germline assignment: CDR1 SGHAT and CDR2 FQDESV (reference sequence). Trimming cost V 5 bases and J 9 bases, with 26 bases left between them. CDR3 amino acids: CASSARPDPLRVGEQFF. CDR3 coding DNA: TGTGCCAGCAGCGCGCGCCCCGATCCCCTCCGTGTTGGTGAGCAGTTCTTC.

The chain employs TRBV19 and TRBJ2-1; tentative D call: TRBD1 (5 bases). Deletions cut 0 bases from V and 5 bases from J, with 11 bases between. There are 15 residues in the CDR3. Looked up from germline, CDR1 is LNHDA and CDR2 is SQIVND (reference sequence). The CDR3 reads CASSIEGAINNEQFF. The CDR3, as DNA: TGTGCCAGTAGTATAGAAGGGGCGATCAACAATGAGCAGTTCTTC.

The gene calls are TRBV27 and TRBJ1-1; no definite D call. V was pared by 5 bases and J by 0 bases, with 13 bases between. Germline V gene lookup returns CDR1 MNHEY and CDR2 SMNVEV (reference sequence). This CDR3 has 15 amino acids. The CDR3 DNA reads as TGTGCCAGCAGTCCGAACAGCCGTTTGAACACTGAAGCTTTCTTT. Translation: CASSPNSRLNTEAFF.

This clone was seen more than once but under ten times. The V call is TRBV10-3, the J call TRBJ2-5; TRBD2 matches at 12 bases. Germline-derived CDR1 and CDR2 are ENHRY and SYGVKD. The CDR3 runs to 16 residues. V was pared by 2 bases and J by 1 base, with 2 bases of the junction left unmatched. CDR3 DNA: TGTGCCATCAGTGAGGGGACTAGCGGGTTCCAAGAGACCCAGTACTTC. Encoded protein: CAISEGTSGFQETQYF.

This chain uses TRBV19 with TRBJ1-6; TRBD1 matches at 9 bases. Germline lookup yields CDR1 LNHDA and CDR2 SQIVND (reference sequence). J was trimmed by 4 bases and V by 6 bases; bases with no gene match: 7. This CDR3 spans 16 amino acids. CDR3 in DNA: TGTGCCAGTAGCGGGACAGGGACCCTTTATAATTCACCCCTCCACTTT. Translating gives CASSGTGTLYNSPLHF. Variable domain in full (rest from reference TRBV19 and TRBJ1-6): DGGITQSPKYLFRKEGQNVTLSCEQNLNHDAMYWYRQDPGQGLRLIYYSQIVNDFQKGDIAEGYSVSREKKESFPLTVTSAQKNPTAFYLCASSGTGTLYNSPLHFGNGTRLTVT.